This T cell receptor (beta chain) was recorded in a study of cytomegalovirus exposure and HLA in healthy donors. The CDR3 contains 15 residues. Germline loops: CDR1 LGHNA, CDR2 YNFKEQ. V trimming: 1 base; J trimming: 5 bases; junction bases outside the gene matches: 7. The PCR made use of 60 Vbeta and 13 Jbeta primers. Generated by immunoSEQ multiplex PCR, the TCRdb table keeps only in-frame clones and is missing some. Among around 150,000 clones listed, around four fifths were seen once. Comments on this clone: Its antigen is currently unknown.

Study-wide results and caveats: Within an earlier analysis, most TCR beta V segments proved productive either about 87% or about 30% of the time.

This receptor was taken from a woman between 50 and 59 years old in good health and CMV-seronegative. The sample consisted of PBMCs. This chain uses TRBV4-2 with TRBJ2-7; 8 bases agree with TRBD2. Here the CDR3 DNA reads TGTGCCAGCAGCCAAGTTAGGCTAGCGGGCCACGAGCAGTACTTC. This codes for CASSQVRLAGHEQYF.